This T cell receptor beta chain originates from a study of blood T cell repertoires in COVID-19. On the study more broadly: Some COVID-19 samples were acute and others convalescent; all came from the United States, Italy and Spain. PBMCs, B-cell-depleted T cells, or T cells were the source of the cDNA or gDNA that made up the material.

The CDR3 is 18 residues long. J gave up 4 bases and V 7 bases, and 21 bases lay outside the gene matches. Germline V gives CDR1 SQVTM, CDR2 ANQGSEA. In this sample, this clone turned up once. Original processing methods: Amplification from reference gene primers served as the basis for estimated nucleated cell counts. Sequencing was performed with immunoSEQ multiplex PCR; in TCRdb, only in-frame clones are kept and a portion is missing. The DNA was the basis for D and trimming; V, J and clone size are from that table. The data contain fewer than 70,000 clones, over 90% of them singletons. The chain recombines TRBV29-1 with TRBJ2-2; the match to TRBD1 covers 7 bases. The source material was peripheral blood. The TCR comes from a man aged 50-60 years with active COVID-19. In DNA form, the CDR3 reads TGCAGCGCACGAGAGTTGGGGGCGAGGGGGCAAGGCACCGGGGAGCTGTTTTTT. Its protein product is CSARELGARGQGTGELFF.